A single sample is the source of the 10 T cell receptor beta chains below, sequenced in a study of T cell changes during pregnancy in multiple sclerosis. The table came from immunoSEQ multiplex PCR; TCRdb's copy has only in-frame clones and leaves some out. The table lists approximately 100,000 clones, around nine tenths of them singletons, with about 1.3% in the top ten. Sequenced here: peripheral blood, sampled in the second trimester of pregnancy. These receptors were taken from a female donor with multiple sclerosis, enrolled in a pregnancy study.

The chain combines TRBV5-1 with TRBJ1-2, with D maybe TRBD1 (6 bases). The CDR3 has 12 amino acids. From germline, CDR1 is SGHRS and CDR2 YFSETQ. V shed 6 bases and J shed 7 bases, with 13 bases lying between them. CDR3 region: CASTSQGFGYTF. In DNA form, the CDR3 reads TGCGCCAGCACCTCGCAGGGGTTTGGCTACACCTTC.

The V gene is TRBV7-6, the J gene TRBJ2-7, with 13 bases identical to TRBD2. Germline-derived CDR1 and CDR2 are SGHVS and FNYEAQ. V lost 5 bases to trimming and J lost 5 bases; unmatched junction nucleotides: 3. The CDR3 covers 14 residues. Written as DNA, the CDR3 is TGTGCCAGCAGCATTGGACTAGCGGGAGACGAGCAGTACTTC. This translates into CASSIGLAGDEQYF.

This clone was observed a few times. The chain couples TRBV7-9 to TRBJ2-1; weak D call: TRBD2 (6 bases). Trimming took off 4 bases at V and 8 bases at J, with 12 bases between the two ends. The germline gives CDR1 SEHNR, CDR2 FQNEAQ (reference sequence). The CDR3 is 13 amino acids. CDR3 loop: CASSSRTIDEQFF. In nucleotides, the CDR3 is TGTGCCAGCAGCTCCCGGACTATAGATGAGCAGTTCTTC.

The chain is built from TRBV5-1 and TRBJ1-2; 10 nucleotides match TRBD1. Trimming cost V 2 bases and J 3 bases; bases outside gene matches: 7. Germline V gene sequence: CDR1 SGHRS, CDR2 YFSETQ. This CDR3 is built from 16 residues. CDR3 protein: CASSFSGTGDDYGYTF. CDR3 in DNA: TGCGCCAGCAGCTTTTCCGGGACAGGGGATGACTATGGCTACACCTTC.

V usage is TRBV5-1 and J usage is TRBJ1-4; TRBD1 matches 8 bases. CDR3 length equals 15 residues. From germline, CDR1 is SGHRS and CDR2 YFSETQ. V shed 2 bases and J 5 bases; nucleotides not matched to a gene: 5. CDR3 sequence reads: CASSLSGGRNEKLFF. The CDR3 DNA follows: TGCGCCAGCAGCTTATCAGGGGGCAGGAATGAAAAACTGTTTTTT.

This chain joins TRBV18 and TRBJ2-2; 7 bases align to TRBD1. With 6 bases clipped from V and 2 bases from J, the junction kept 6 bases outside the gene matches. The germline V gene has CDR1 KGHSH and CDR2 LQKENI. The CDR3 consists of 15 residues. The CDR3 here is CASSLRQGNTGELFF. The DNA of the CDR3 is TGTGCCAGCTCGTTAAGACAGGGCAACACCGGGGAGCTGTTTTTT. The variable domain in full, completed from reference TRBV18 and TRBJ2-2, reads NAGVMQNPRHLVRRRGQEARLRCSPMKGHSHVYWYRQLPEEGLKFMVYLQKENIIDESGMPKERFSAEFPKEGPSILRIQQVVRGDSAAYFCASSLRQGNTGELFFGEGSRLTVL.

This sequence joins TRBV28 and TRBJ2-3; tentative D call: TRBD1 (6 bases). Germline V gene lookup returns CDR1 MDHEN and CDR2 SYDVKM. The CDR3 runs 12 residues. Trimming cost V 1 base and J 9 bases, with 8 bases left between them. The CDR3 DNA is TGTGCCAGCAGTTTATATGGACAGACGCAGTATTTT. This codes for CASSLYGQTQYF.

The rearrangement uses TRBV13 and TRBJ2-1; 9 bases align to TRBD1. V was clipped by 7 bases and J by 6 bases; unmatched bases: 13. CDR3 size: 16 residues. From germline, CDR1 is PRHDT and CDR2 FYEKMQ (reference sequence). CDR3 protein: CASTEPGQGRGNEQFF. CDR3 nucleotides: TGTGCCAGCACCGAACCGGGACAGGGTCGAGGCAATGAGCAGTTCTTC. The whole variable domain, remainder taken from reference TRBV13 and TRBJ2-1, is AAGVIQSPRHLIKEKRETATLKCYPIPRHDTVYWYQQGPGQDPQFLISFYEKMQSDKGSIPDRFSAQQFSDYHSELNMSSLELGDSALYFCASTEPGQGRGNEQFFGPGTRLTVL.

This clone was observed a few times. V gene TRBV5-1 combines with J gene TRBJ1-1, with D possibly TRBD1 on 6 matching bases. V was shortened by 3 bases and J by 3 bases, with 9 bases between the two germline ends. Germline V CDR1 and CDR2: SGHRS, YFSETQ. The CDR3 covers 13 residues. The CDR3 DNA reads TGCGCCAGCAGCTGGAAGGGGGACACTGAAGCTTTCTTT. Its translation: CASSWKGDTEAFF.

The chain joins TRBV6-5 to TRBJ2-7; 9 nucleotides line up with TRBD2. V trimming: 4 bases; J trimming: 5 bases; junction bases outside the gene matches: 9. This CDR3 has 15 amino acids. Germline values: CDR1 MNHEY, CDR2 SVGAGI. The CDR3 DNA reads TGTGCCAGCAGTTCCTCACCGGGACTAGCCGACGAGCAGTACTTC. Translated, it gives CASSSSPGLADEQYF.